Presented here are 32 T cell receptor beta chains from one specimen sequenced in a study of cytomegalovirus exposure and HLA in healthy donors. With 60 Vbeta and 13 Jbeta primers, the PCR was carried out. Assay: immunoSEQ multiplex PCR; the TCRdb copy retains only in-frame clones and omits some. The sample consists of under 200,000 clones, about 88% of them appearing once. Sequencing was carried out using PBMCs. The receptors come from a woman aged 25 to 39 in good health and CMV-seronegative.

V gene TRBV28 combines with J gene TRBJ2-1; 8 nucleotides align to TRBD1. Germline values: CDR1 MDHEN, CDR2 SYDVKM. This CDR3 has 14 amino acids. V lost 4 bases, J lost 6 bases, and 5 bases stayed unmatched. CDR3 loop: CASSWTGLSNEQFF. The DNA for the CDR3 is TGTGCCAGCAGTTGGACAGGGTTGTCCAATGAGCAGTTCTTC.

As DNA, the CDR3 is TGTGCCAGCAGTGGTTTGGCTAGCGCCAACTACAATGAGCAGTTCTTC. Residues: CASSGLASANYNEQFF. This sequence joins TRBV6-4 and TRBJ2-1; a weak D match, TRBD2 (6 bases). V dropped 4 bases and J dropped 3 bases, with 16 bases sitting between them. The V gene's germline CDR1 is MRHNA and CDR2 SNTAGT. The CDR3 runs 16 residues.

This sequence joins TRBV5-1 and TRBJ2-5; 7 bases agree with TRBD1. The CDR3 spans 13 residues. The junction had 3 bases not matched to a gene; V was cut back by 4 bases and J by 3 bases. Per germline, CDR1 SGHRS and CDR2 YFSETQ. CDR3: CASSTGQEETQYF. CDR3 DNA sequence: TGCGCCAGCAGCACTGGACAGGAAGAGACCCAGTACTTC.

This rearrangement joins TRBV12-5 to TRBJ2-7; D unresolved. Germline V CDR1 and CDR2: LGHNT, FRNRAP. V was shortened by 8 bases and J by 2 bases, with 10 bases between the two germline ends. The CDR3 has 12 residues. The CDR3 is CASRTDPYEQYF. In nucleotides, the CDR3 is TGTGCTAGTAGAACAGATCCCTACGAGCAGTACTTC.

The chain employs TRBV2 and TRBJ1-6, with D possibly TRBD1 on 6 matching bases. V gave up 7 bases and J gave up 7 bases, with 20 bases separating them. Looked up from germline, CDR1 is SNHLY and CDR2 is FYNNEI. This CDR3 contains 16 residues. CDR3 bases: TGTGCCAGCAAGGGGGGGCCTCTAAGGATGAATTCACCCCTCCACTTT. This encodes CASKGGPLRMNSPLHF.

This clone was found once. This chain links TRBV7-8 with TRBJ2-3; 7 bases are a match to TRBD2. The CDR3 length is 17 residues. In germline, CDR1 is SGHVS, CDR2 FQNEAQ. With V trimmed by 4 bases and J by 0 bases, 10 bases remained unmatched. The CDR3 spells CASSWLGGGSSTDTQYF. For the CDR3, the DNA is TGTGCCAGCAGCTGGCTTGGCGGGGGTTCTAGCACAGATACGCAGTATTTT.

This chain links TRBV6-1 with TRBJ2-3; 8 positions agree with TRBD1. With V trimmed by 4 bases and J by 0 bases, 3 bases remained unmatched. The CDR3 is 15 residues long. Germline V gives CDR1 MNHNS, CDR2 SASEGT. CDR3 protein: CASSGTGISTDTQYF. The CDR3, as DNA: TGTGCCAGCAGTGGGACAGGGATTAGCACAGATACGCAGTATTTT.

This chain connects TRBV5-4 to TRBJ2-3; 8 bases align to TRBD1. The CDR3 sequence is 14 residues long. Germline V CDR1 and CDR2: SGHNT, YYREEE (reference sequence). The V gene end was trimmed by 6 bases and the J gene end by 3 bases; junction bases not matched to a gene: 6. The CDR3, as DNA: TGTGCCAGCACCCTGGACAGGGAGACAGATACGCAGTATTTT. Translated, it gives CASTLDRETDTQYF.

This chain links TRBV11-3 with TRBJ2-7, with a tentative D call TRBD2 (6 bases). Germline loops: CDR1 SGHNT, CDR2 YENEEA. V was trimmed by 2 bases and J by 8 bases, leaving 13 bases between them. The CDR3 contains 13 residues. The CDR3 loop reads CASSLRRGHQQYF. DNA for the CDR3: TGTGCCAGCAGCTTAAGGAGGGGCCATCAGCAGTACTTC.

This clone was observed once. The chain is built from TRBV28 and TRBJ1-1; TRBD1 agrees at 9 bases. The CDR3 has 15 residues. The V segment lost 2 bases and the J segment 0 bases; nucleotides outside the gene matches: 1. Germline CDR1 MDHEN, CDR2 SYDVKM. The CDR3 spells CASSLGQGMNTEAFF. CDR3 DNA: TGTGCCAGCAGTTTAGGACAGGGGATGAACACTGAAGCTTTCTTT.

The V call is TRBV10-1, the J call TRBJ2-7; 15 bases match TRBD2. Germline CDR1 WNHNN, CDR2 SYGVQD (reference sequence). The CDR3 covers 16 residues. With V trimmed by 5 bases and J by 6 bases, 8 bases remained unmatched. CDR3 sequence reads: CASSPGLAGGPSEQYF. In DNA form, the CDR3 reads TGCGCCAGCAGTCCCGGACTAGCGGGAGGGCCGTCCGAGCAGTACTTC.

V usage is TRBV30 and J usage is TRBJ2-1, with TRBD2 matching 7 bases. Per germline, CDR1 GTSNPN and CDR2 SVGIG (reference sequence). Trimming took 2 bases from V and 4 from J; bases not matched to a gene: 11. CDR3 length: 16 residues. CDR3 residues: CAWSSPLRTRYNEQFF. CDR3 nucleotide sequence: TGTGCCTGGAGTTCACCCCTAAGGACTAGGTACAATGAGCAGTTCTTC. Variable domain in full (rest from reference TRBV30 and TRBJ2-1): SQTIHQWPATLVQPVGSPLSLECTVEGTSNPNLYWYRQAAGRGLQLLFYSVGIGQISSEVPQNLSASRPQDRQFILSSKKLLLSDSGFYLCAWSSPLRTRYNEQFFGPGTRLTVL.

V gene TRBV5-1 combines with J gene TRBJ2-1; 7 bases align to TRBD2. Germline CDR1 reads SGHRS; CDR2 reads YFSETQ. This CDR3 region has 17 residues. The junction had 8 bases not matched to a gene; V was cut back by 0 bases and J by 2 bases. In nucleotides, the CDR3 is TGCGCCAGCAGCTTGGACCCCGTCGGGACTACCTACAATGAGCAGTTCTTC. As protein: CASSLDPVGTTYNEQFF.

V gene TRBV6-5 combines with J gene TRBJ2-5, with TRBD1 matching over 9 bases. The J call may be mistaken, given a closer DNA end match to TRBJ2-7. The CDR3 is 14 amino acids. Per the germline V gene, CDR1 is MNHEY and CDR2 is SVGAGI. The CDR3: CASRETGGLYEQYF. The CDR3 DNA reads TGTGCCAGCAGAGAAACAGGGGGCTTGTACGAGCAGTACTTC.

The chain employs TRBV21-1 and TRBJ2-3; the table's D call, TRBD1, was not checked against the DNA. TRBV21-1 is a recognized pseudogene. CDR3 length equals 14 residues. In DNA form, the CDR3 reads TGTGCCAGCATCCCGGGACAGGGGCCAGATACGCAGTATTTT. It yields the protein CASIPGQGPDTQYF.

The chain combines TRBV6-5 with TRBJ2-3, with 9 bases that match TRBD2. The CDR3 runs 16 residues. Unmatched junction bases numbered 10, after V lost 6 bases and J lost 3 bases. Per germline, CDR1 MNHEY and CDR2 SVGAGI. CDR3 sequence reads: CASRYPSGIRTDTQYF. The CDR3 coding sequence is TGTGCCAGCAGATACCCTAGCGGGATTAGGACAGATACGCAGTATTTT.

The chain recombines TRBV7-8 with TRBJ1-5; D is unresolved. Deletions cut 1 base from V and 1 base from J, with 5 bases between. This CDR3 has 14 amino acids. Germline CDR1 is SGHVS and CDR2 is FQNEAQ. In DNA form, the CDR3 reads TGTGCCAGCAGCTTAGGGCTGAGCAATCAGCCCCAGCATTTT. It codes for CASSLGLSNQPQHF.

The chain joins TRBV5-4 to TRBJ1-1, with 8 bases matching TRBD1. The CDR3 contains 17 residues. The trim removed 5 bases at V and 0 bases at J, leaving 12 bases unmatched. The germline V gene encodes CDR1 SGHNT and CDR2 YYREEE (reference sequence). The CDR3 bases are TGTGCCAGCAGACAAGGACAGGGCGAAAGTCTGAACACTGAAGCTTTCTTT. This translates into CASRQGQGESLNTEAFF. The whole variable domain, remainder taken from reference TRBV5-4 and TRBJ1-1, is ETGVTQSPTHLIKTRGQQVTLRCSSQSGHNTVSWYQQALGQGPQFIFQYYREEENGRGNFPPRFSGLQFPNYSSELNVNALELDDSALYLCASRQGQGESLNTEAFFGQGTRLTVV.

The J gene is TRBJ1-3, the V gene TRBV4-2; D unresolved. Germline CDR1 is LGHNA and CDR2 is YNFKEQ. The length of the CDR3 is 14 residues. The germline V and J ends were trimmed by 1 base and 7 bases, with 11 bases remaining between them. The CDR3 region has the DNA TGTGCCAGCAGCCAAGTGAACCCGAGGAACACCATATATTTT. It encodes CASSQVNPRNTIYF.

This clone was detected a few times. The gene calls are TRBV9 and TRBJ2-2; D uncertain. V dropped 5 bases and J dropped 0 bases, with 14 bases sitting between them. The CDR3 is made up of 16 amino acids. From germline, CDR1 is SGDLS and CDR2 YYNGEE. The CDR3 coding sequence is TGTGCCAGCAGTGATATCGAGATGTCGAACACCGGGGAGCTGTTTTTT. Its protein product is CASSDIEMSNTGELFF.

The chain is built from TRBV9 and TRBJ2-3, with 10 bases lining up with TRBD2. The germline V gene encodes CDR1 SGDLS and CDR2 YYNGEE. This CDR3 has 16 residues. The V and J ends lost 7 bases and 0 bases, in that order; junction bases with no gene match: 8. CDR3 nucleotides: TGTGCCAGCGGGTTTAGCGGGGGGCCTAGCACAGATACGCAGTATTTT. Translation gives CASGFSGGPSTDTQYF.

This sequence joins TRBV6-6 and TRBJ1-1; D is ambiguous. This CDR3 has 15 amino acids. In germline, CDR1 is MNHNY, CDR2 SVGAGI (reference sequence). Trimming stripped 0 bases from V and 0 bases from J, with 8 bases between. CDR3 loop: CASSYSGGLNTEAFF. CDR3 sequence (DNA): TGTGCCAGCAGTTACTCCGGAGGCCTGAACACTGAAGCTTTCTTT.

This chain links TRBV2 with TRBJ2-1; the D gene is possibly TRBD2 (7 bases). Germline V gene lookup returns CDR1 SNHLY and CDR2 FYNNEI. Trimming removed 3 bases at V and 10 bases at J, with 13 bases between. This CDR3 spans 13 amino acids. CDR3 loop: CASSEGGATEQFF. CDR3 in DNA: TGTGCCAGCAGTGAGGGGGGGGCTACCGAGCAGTTCTTC.

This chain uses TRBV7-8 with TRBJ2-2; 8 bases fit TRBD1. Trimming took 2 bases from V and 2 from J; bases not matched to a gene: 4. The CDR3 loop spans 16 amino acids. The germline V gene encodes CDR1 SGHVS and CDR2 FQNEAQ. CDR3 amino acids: CASSLLTGANTGELFF. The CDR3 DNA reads TGTGCCAGCAGCTTATTGACAGGGGCAAACACCGGGGAGCTGTTTTTT.

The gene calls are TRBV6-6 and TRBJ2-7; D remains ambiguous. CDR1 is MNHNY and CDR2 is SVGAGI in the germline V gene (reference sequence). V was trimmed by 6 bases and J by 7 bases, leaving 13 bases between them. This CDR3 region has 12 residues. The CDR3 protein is CASRQVSSEQYF. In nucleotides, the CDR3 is TGTGCCAGCAGGCAGGTTTCGTCAGAGCAGTACTTC.

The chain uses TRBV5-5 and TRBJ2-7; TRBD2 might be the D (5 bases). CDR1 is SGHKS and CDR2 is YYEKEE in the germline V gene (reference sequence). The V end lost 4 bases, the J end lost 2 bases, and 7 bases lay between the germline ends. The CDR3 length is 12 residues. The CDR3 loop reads CASSPGTYEQYF. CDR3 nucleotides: TGTGCCAGCAGCCCCGGGACCTACGAGCAGTACTTC. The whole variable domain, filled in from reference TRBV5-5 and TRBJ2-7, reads DAGVTQSPTHLIKTRGQQVTLRCSPISGHKSVSWYQQVLGQGPQFIFQYYEKEERGRGNFPDRFSARQFPNYSSELNVNALLLGDSALYLCASSPGTYEQYFGPGTRLTVT.

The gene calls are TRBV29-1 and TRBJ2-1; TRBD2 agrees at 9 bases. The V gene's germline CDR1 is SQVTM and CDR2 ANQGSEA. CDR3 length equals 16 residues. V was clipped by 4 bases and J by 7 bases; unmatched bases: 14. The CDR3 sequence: CSVVALLAGIGNEQFF. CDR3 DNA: TGCAGCGTTGTAGCCCTCCTAGCGGGAATTGGAAATGAGCAGTTCTTC.

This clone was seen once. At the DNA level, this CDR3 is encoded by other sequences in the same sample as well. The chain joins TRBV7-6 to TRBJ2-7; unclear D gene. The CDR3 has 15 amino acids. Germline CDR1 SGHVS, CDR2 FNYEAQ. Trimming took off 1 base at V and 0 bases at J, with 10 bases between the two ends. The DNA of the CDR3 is TGTGCCAGCAGCTTAGGGGCTTTGAGCTCCTACGAGCAGTACTTC. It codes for CASSLGALSSYEQYF.

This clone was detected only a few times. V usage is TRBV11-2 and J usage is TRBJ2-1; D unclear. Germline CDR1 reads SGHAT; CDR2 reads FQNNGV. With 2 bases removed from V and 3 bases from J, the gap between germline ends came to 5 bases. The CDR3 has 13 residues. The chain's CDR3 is CASSLFSYNEQFF. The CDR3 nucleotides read TGTGCCAGCAGCTTATTTAGCTACAATGAGCAGTTCTTC.

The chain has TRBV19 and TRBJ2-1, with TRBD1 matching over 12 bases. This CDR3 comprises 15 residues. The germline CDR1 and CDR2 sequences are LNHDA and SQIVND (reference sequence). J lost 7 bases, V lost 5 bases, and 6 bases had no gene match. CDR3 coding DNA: TGTGCCAGTAGTGTCCGGGACAGGGGGCCTAATGAGCAGTTCTTC. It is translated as CASSVRDRGPNEQFF. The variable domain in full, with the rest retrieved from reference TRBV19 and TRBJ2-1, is DGGITQSPKYLFRKEGQNVTLSCEQNLNHDAMYWYRQDPGQGLRLIYYSQIVNDFQKGDIAEGYSVSREKKESFPLTVTSAQKNPTAFYLCASSVRDRGPNEQFFGPGTRLTVL.

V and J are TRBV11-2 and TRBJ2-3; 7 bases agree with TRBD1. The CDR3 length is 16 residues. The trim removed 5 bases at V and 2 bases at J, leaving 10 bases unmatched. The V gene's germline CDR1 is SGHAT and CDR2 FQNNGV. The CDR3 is CASSRDLGQNTDTQYF. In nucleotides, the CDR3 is TGTGCCAGCAGCCGCGATTTGGGACAGAACACAGATACGCAGTATTTT.

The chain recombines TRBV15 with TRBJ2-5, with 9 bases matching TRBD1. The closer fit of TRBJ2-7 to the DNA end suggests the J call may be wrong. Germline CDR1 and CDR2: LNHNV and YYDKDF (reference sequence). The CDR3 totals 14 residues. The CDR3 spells CATSRTGGVYEQYF. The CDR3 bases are TGTGCCACCAGCAGGACAGGGGGGGTGTACGAGCAGTACTTC.